The text below deals with one T cell receptor beta chain. Its antigen is as yet unknown. This entry comes from a study of cytomegalovirus exposure and HLA in healthy donors. General study findings and limits: In the roughly 110 validation repertoires, about 94% of cluster scores exceeded 0, per a later analysis. Some TCR beta chains (roughly 160 of them) were listed as cytomegalovirus-associated. Reports described diagnosis of cytomegalovirus status by the classifier as highly specific and sensitive. For most TCR sequences rarity was the rule, although some public TCRs occurred in many donors.

Trimming left V 7 bases short and J 6 bases short, with 22 bases between. CDR3 length: 15 amino acids. Per the germline V gene, CDR1 is LGHNT and CDR2 is FRNRAP. This table comes from immunoSEQ multiplex PCR, and its TCRdb copy is limited to in-frame clones, with some not included. The sample has 98,000 or so clones; approximately 85% are singletons. J is TRBJ2-7 and V is TRBV12-5, with D possibly TRBD2 on 6 matching bases. The receptor's source is a woman younger than 30 in good health and CMV-seronegative. Specimen: PBMCs. CDR3 coding DNA: TGTGCTAGTGCCGTGCGGGACGGGTATTACGTCGAGCAGTACTTC. Its protein is CASAVRDGYYVEQYF.